One and the same sample provided the 19 T cell receptor beta chains below, sequenced in a study of CD8+ T cells in alopecia areata. It was cDNA, reverse transcribed from extracted RNA, that served as the sequencing template. The repertoire was sequenced with immunoSEQ multiplex PCR; TCRdb's copy has only in-frame clones and lacks some. The table includes roughly 190,000 clones, 60% detected once. Treatment described: oral pan-JAK inhibitor, 5-10 mg twice daily. The starting material was CD4+ T cells sorted from blood, obtained at week 24, from a patient treated with tofacitinib. These receptors all come from a human donor with alopecia areata.

This clone turned up a few times. The chain carries TRBV7-6 and TRBJ2-1; D is perhaps TRBD1 (6 bases). The germline V gene has CDR1 SGHVS and CDR2 FNYEAQ. This CDR3 spans 18 amino acids. Trimming left V 1 base short and J 3 bases short, with 19 bases between. CDR3: CASSLVGGHMNLYNEQFF. DNA for the CDR3: TGTGCCAGCAGCTTAGTAGGGGGTCACATGAATCTCTACAATGAGCAGTTCTTC.

The genes are TRBV5-1 and TRBJ1-2, with D possibly being TRBD1 (6 bases). Trimming shortened V by 2 bases and J by 1 base, and 18 bases separated the two germline ends. From germline, CDR1 is SGHRS and CDR2 YFSETQ. CDR3 length equals 17 residues. CDR3 DNA sequence: TGCGCCAGCAGCTTAATGGCCTCAACAGGGAATAACTATGGCTACACCTTC. Its protein product is CASSLMASTGNNYGYTF.

The chain links TRBV5-1 to TRBJ1-1, with 8 bases fitting TRBD1. This CDR3 has 13 amino acids. Germline loops: CDR1 SGHRS, CDR2 YFSETQ. V lost 5 bases and J lost 6; bases outside the gene matches: 6. This CDR3 reads CASRRDRSAEAFF. As DNA, the CDR3 is TGCGCCAGCAGAAGGGACAGGAGCGCTGAAGCTTTCTTT.

The V call is TRBV29-1, the J call TRBJ1-5; 10 bases are a match to TRBD1. The CDR3 consists of 13 residues. V was clipped by 5 bases and J by 5 bases; unmatched bases: 3. CDR1 SQVTM and CDR2 ANQGSEA come from the germline V gene. CDR3 amino acids: CSVRQGADQPQHF. CDR3 nucleotide sequence: TGCAGCGTTAGACAGGGGGCCGATCAGCCCCAGCATTTT. Based on the CDR3 plus reference TRBV29-1 and TRBJ1-5, the full variable domain is SAVISQKPSRDICQRGTSLTIQCQVDSQVTMMFWYRQQPGQSLTLIATANQGSEATYESGFVIDKFPISRPNLTFSTLTVSNMSPEDSSIYLCSVRQGADQPQHFGDGTRLSIL.

J is TRBJ2-5 and V is TRBV7-2, with a possible D match to TRBD1 (5 bases). Trimming left V 4 bases short and J 8 bases short, with 17 bases between. The CDR3 contains 14 residues. Germline V lookup: CDR1 SGHTA, CDR2 FQGNSA. The CDR3 region is CASSSWAKGPTQYF. The CDR3 nucleotides read TGTGCCAGCAGCTCCTGGGCCAAGGGGCCAACCCAGTACTTC.

This rearrangement joins TRBV20-1 to TRBJ2-3; the D is unclear. Per the germline V gene, CDR1 is DFQATT and CDR2 is SNEGSKA (reference sequence). This CDR3 region has 11 residues. V lost 1 base, J lost 4 bases, and 3 bases lay in between. The CDR3 sequence: CSARGPDTQYF. CDR3 coding DNA: TGCAGTGCTAGAGGTCCAGATACGCAGTATTTT.

This clone has a single count. The chain employs TRBV30 and TRBJ2-2, with 10 bases fitting TRBD2. V trimming: 0 bases; J trimming: 3 bases; junction bases outside the gene matches: 4. CDR1 and CDR2 from the germline V gene are GTSNPN and SVGIG (reference sequence). The CDR3 is 16 residues long. The CDR3 loop reads CAWSVAGTSDTGELFF. In DNA form, the CDR3 reads TGTGCCTGGAGTGTCGCGGGGACTAGCGACACCGGGGAGCTGTTTTTT.

The rearrangement joins TRBV4-1 to TRBJ1-1, with 11 bases lining up with TRBD1. Germline V gene data show CDR1 as MGHRA and CDR2 as YSYEKL. The CDR3 sequence is 14 residues long. After removal of 4 bases from V and 3 bases from J, the junction contained 1 base not matched to a gene. The CDR3 DNA reads as TGCGCCAGCAGCCCGGGACAGGGGGACACTGAAGCTTTCTTT. It is translated as CASSPGQGDTEAFF.

The chain recombines TRBV7-2 with TRBJ2-7; 9 bases map to TRBD2. The germline gives CDR1 SGHTA, CDR2 FQGNSA. The CDR3 consists of 15 residues. Trimming removed 2 bases from V and 2 bases from J; junction bases left unmatched: 4. The CDR3 DNA follows: TGTGCCAGCAGCTTAATGGCGGGGGGGCCCTACGAGCAGTACTTC. Translating gives CASSLMAGGPYEQYF.

The rearrangement uses TRBV5-6 and TRBJ1-2; the D is unclear. Germline CDR1 is SGHDT and CDR2 is YYEEEE. Trimming took 5 bases from V and 4 from J, leaving 9 bases between them. The CDR3 extends over 12 amino acids. The CDR3 nucleotides are TGTGCCAGCAGTTCCGGGTCCTATGGCTACACCTTC. It codes for CASSSGSYGYTF.

The V gene is TRBV15, the J gene TRBJ2-3; D unclear. The CDR3 covers 11 residues. Between the trimmed V and J ends, which lost 0 bases and 8 bases, there was a span of 3 bases. Per the germline V gene, CDR1 is LNHNV and CDR2 is YYDKDF (reference sequence). CDR3 sequence: CATSRDGTQYF. The DNA of the CDR3 is TGTGCCACCAGCAGAGATGGTACGCAGTATTTT.

The chain recombines TRBV15 with TRBJ2-3; 10 nucleotides agree with TRBD1. Germline-derived CDR1 and CDR2 are LNHNV and YYDKDF (reference sequence). This CDR3 spans 13 amino acids. Unmatched junction bases numbered 3, after V lost 10 bases and J lost 2 bases. The CDR3 loop is CAIRQGATDTQYF. CDR3 DNA: TGTGCCATAAGACAGGGGGCCACAGATACGCAGTATTTT.

The chain employs TRBV5-1 and TRBJ2-7; TRBD2 matches 14 bases. The CDR3 is 17 residues long. CDR1 is SGHRS and CDR2 is YFSETQ in the germline V gene. With V trimmed by 3 bases and J by 0 bases, 5 bases remained unmatched. CDR3 coding DNA: TGCGCCAGCAGCTGGGGACTAGCGGGGGCCTCCTCCTACGAGCAGTACTTC. Amino acid sequence: CASSWGLAGASSYEQYF.

The chain combines TRBV29-1 with TRBJ1-2; 9 bases line up with TRBD1. Looked up from germline, CDR1 is SQVTM and CDR2 is ANQGSEA. The CDR3 length is 12 residues. Germline trimming cut 2 bases from V and 10 bases from J; bases unmatched to any gene: 5. CDR3 residues: CSVETGQGAYTF. The CDR3 nucleotides are TGCAGCGTTGAAACGGGACAGGGTGCCTACACCTTC.

The V and J genes are TRBV29-1 and TRBJ2-2, with 8 bases lining up with TRBD1. This CDR3 has 13 residues. Germline lookup yields CDR1 SQVTM and CDR2 ANQGSEA. Losses at the gene ends were 6 bases for V and 4 bases for J; bases not matched to a gene: 4. The CDR3: CSVDREVTGELFF. CDR3 coding DNA: TGCAGCGTGGACAGGGAGGTCACCGGGGAGCTGTTTTTT.

This clone showed up just a few times. CDR3 protein: CSVASAGGNTGELFF. CDR3 coding DNA: TGCAGCGTTGCCTCGGCGGGGGGAAACACCGGGGAGCTGTTTTTT. This chain links TRBV29-1 with TRBJ2-2, with 8 bases fitting TRBD2. Germline lookup yields CDR1 SQVTM and CDR2 ANQGSEA. V trimming: 4 bases; J trimming: 2 bases; junction bases outside the gene matches: 6. This CDR3 region has 15 residues.

This clone is categorized as medium-sized. The chain has TRBV29-1 and TRBJ2-1; D perhaps matches TRBD1 (5 bases). The CDR3 is made up of 14 amino acids. V was shortened by 0 bases and J by 6 bases, with 12 bases between the two germline ends. Germline V gives CDR1 SQVTM, CDR2 ANQGSEA. The CDR3 sequence is CSVEDLKGFNEQFF. CDR3 nucleotide sequence: TGCAGCGTTGAAGATCTGAAGGGGTTCAATGAGCAGTTCTTC.

V gene TRBV5-4 combines with J gene TRBJ2-3; a possible D gene is TRBD2 (5 bases). The germline gives CDR1 SGHNT, CDR2 YYREEE (reference sequence). Trimming stripped 2 bases from V and 4 bases from J, with 11 bases between. This CDR3 has 14 amino acids. The CDR3 DNA follows: TGTGCCAGCAGCTTTGGACTTGCCCCAGATACGCAGTATTTT. Amino acid sequence: CASSFGLAPDTQYF.

In DNA form, the CDR3 reads TGTGCCAGCAGTCCGAGGAGGGGCCCCCGGACCGGGGAGCTGTTTTTT. Translation: CASSPRRGPRTGELFF. V usage is TRBV19 and J usage is TRBJ2-2, with D possibly being TRBD2 (6 bases). Trimming pared 9 bases from V and 5 bases from J, leaving 22 bases between. The germline V gene encodes CDR1 LNHDA and CDR2 SQIVND (reference sequence). This CDR3 has 16 amino acids.